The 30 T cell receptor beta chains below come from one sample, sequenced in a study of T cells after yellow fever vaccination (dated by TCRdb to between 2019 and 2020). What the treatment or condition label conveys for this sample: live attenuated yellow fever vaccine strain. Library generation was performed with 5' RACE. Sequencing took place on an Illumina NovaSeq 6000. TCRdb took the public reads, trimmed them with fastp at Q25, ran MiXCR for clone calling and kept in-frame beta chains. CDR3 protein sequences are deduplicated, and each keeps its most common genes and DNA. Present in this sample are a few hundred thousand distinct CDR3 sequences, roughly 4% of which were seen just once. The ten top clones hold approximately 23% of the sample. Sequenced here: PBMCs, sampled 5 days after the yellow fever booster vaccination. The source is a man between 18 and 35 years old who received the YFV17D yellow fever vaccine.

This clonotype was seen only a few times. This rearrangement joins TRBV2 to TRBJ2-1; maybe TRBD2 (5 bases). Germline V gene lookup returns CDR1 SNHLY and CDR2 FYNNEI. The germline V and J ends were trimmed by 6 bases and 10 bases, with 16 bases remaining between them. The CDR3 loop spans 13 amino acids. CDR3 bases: TGTGCCAGCAGCGCCGGGGTGAGCACAGAGCAGTTCTTC. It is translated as CASSAGVSTEQFF. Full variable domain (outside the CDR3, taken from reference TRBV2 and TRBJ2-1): EPEVTQTPSHQVTQMGQEVILRCVPISNHLYFYWYRQILGQKVEFLVSFYNNEISEKSEIFDDQFSVERPDGSNFTLKIRSTKLEDSAMYFCASSAGVSTEQFFGPGTRLTVL.

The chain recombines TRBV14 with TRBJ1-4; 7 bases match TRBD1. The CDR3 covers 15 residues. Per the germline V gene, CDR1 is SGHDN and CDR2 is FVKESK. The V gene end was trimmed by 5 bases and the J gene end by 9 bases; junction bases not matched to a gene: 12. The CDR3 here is CASSLRRGTEKKLFF. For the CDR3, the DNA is TGTGCCAGCAGCTTGCGCAGGGGGACAGAAAAAAAACTGTTTTTT.

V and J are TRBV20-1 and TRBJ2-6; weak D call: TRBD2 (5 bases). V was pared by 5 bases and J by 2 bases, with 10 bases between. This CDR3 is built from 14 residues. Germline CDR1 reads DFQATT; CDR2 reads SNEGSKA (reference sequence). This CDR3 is CSAGTGTGANVLTF. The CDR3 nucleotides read TGCAGTGCTGGAACCGGGACTGGGGCCAACGTCCTGACTTTC.

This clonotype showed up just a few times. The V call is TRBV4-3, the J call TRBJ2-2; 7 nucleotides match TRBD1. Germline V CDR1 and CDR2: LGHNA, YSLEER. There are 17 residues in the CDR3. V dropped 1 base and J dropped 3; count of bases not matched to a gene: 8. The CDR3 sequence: CASSQGDRAAYTGELFF. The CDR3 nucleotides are TGCGCCAGCAGCCAAGGAGACAGGGCGGCGTACACCGGGGAGCTGTTTTTT.

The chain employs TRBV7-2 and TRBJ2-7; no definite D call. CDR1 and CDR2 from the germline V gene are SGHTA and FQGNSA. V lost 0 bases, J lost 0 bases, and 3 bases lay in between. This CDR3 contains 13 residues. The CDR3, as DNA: TGTGCCAGCAGCTTAGCGCACTCCTACGAGCAGTACTTC. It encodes CASSLAHSYEQYF.

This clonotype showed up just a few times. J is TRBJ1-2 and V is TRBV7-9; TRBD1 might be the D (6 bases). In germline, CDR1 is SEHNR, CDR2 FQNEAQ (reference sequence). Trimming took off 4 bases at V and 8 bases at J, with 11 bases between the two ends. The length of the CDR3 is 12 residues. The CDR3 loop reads CASSWTEGGYTF. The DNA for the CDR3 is TGTGCCAGCAGCTGGACAGAGGGGGGCTACACCTTC. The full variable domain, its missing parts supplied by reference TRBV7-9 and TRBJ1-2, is DTGVSQNPRHKITKRGQNVTFRCDPISEHNRLYWYRQTLGQGPEFLTYFQNEAQLEKSRLLSDRFSAERPKGSFSTLEIQRTEQGDSAMYLCASSWTEGGYTFGSGTRLTVV.

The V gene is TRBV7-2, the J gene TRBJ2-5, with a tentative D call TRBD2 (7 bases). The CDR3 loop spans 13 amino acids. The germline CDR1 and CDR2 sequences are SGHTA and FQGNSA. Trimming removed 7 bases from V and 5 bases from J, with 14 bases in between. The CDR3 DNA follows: TGTGCCAGCACCCGGGGGGCTTGGGAGACCCAGTACTTC. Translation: CASTRGAWETQYF.

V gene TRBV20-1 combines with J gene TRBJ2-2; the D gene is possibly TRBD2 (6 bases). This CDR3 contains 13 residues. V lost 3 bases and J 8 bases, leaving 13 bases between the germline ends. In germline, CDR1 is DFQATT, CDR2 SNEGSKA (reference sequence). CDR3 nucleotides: TGCAGTGCTAGTCGGCGGGGTGCAGGGGAGCTGTTTTTT. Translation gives CSASRRGAGELFF.

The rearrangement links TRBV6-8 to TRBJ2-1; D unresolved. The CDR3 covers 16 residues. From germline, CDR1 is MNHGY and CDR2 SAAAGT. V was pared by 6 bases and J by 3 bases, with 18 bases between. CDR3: CASSRLASSYYNEQFF. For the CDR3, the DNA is TGTGCCAGCAGCAGGCTGGCGTCTTCGTACTACAATGAGCAGTTCTTC.

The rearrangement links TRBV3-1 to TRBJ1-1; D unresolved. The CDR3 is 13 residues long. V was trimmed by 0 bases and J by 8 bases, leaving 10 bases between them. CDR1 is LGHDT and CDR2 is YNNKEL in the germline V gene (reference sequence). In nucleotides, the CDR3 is TGTGCCAGCAGCCAAGATCTCACACAAGAAGCTTTCTTT. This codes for CASSQDLTQEAFF.

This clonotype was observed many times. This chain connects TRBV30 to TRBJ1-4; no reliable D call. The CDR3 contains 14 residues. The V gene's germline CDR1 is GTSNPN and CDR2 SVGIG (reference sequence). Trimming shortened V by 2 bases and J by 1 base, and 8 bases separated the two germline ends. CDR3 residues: CAWSFLGTNEKLFF. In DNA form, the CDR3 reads TGTGCCTGGAGTTTTCTCGGAACTAATGAAAAACTGTTTTTT.

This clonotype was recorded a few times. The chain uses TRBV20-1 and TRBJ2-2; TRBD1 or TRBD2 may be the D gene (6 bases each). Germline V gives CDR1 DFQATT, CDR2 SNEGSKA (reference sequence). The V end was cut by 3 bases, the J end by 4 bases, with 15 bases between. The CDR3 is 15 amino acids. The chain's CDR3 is CSASRLGGSTGELFF. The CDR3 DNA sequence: TGCAGTGCTAGCCGTTTGGGGGGCAGCACCGGGGAGCTGTTTTTT.

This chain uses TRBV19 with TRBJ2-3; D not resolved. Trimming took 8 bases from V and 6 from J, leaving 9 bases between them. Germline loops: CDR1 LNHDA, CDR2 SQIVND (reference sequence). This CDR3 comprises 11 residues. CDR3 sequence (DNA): TGTGCCAGTCAGGTCGGGGATACGCAGTATTTT. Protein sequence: CASQVGDTQYF.

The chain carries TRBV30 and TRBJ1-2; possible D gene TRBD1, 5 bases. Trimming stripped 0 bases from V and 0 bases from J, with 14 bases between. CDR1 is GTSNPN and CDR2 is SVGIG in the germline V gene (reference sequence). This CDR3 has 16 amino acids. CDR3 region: CAWSVLRTQANYGYTF. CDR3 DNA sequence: TGTGCCTGGAGTGTACTTAGGACACAAGCTAACTATGGCTACACCTTC.

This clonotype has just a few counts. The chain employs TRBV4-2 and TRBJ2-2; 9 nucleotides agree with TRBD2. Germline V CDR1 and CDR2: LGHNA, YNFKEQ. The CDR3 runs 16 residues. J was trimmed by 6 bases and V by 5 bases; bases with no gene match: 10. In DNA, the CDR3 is TGTGCCAGCAGCGGCGCTAGCGGGGTTGCGGCCGGGGAGCTGTTTTTT. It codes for CASSGASGVAAGELFF.

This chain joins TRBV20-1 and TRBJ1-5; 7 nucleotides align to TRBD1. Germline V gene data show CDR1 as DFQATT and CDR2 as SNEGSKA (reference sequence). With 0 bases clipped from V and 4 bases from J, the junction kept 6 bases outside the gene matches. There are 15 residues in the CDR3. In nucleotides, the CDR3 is TGCAGTGCTAGAGATCAAGACAGGGAGAATCAGCCCCAGCATTTT. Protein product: CSARDQDRENQPQHF.

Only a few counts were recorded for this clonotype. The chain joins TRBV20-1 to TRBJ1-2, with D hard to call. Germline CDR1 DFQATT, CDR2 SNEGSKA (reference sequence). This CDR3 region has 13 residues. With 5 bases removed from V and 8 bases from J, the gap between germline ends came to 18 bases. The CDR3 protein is CSAAAPTSEGYTF. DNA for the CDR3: TGCAGTGCTGCGGCCCCCACTTCTGAAGGCTACACCTTC.

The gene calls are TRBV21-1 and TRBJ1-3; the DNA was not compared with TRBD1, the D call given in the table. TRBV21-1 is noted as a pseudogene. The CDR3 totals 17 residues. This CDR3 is CASIRGPPGNAGNTIYF. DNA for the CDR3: TGTGCCAGCATCCGGGGTCCCCCAGGCAACGCTGGAAACACCATATATTTT.

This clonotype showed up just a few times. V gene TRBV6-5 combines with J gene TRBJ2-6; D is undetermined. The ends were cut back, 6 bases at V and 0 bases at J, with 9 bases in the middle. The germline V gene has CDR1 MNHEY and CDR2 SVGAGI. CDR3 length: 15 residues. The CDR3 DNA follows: TGTGCCAGCAGCCGCTTCGGCTCTGGGGCCAACGTCCTGACTTTC. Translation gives CASSRFGSGANVLTF.

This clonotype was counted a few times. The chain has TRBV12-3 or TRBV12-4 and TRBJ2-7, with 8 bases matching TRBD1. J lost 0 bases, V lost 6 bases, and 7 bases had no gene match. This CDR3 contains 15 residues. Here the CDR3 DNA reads TGTGCCAGCAGCTTCCTGGGACAGGCCTCCTACGAGCAGTACTTC. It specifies CASSFLGQASYEQYF.

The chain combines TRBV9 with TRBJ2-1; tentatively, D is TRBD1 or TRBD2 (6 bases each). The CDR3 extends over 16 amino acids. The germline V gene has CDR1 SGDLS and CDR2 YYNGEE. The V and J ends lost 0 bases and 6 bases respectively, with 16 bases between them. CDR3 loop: CASSVAPGALLNEQFF. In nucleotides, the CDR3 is TGTGCCAGCAGCGTAGCTCCGGGGGCCCTCCTCAATGAGCAGTTCTTC.

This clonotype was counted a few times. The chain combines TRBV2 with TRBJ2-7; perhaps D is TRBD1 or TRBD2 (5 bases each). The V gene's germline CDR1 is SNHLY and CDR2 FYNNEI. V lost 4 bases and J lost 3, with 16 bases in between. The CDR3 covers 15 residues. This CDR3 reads CASSAWGTPRYEQYF. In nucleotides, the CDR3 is TGTGCCAGCAGTGCTTGGGGGACCCCACGCTACGAGCAGTACTTC.

The CDR3 loop is CAISEWAGDEQYF. The CDR3 DNA reads TGTGCCATCAGTGAGTGGGCAGGGGACGAGCAGTACTTC. This chain uses TRBV10-3 with TRBJ2-7; a possible D gene is TRBD1 (6 bases). Trimming shortened V by 1 base and J by 5 bases, and 9 bases separated the two germline ends. CDR3 length equals 13 residues. From germline, CDR1 is ENHRY and CDR2 SYGVKD.

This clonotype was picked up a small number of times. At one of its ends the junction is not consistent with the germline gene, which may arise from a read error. The CDR3 reads CASSLSGTSGVIGF. The DNA of the CDR3 is TGTGCCAGCAGCCTATCCGGGACTAGCGGGGTCATAGGCTTC. The chain couples TRBV7-6 to TRBJ2-5; 13 bases fit TRBD2. The V gene's germline CDR1 is SGHVS and CDR2 FNYEAQ. This CDR3 has 14 amino acids.

The DNA for the CDR3 is TGTGCCAGCAGCGTAGCGGTAGCGGGGGGCGACGAGCAGTACTTC. This gives the protein CASSVAVAGGDEQYF. The chain carries TRBV9 and TRBJ2-7; 10 bases align to TRBD2. CDR3 length: 15 residues. CDR1 and CDR2 from the germline V gene are SGDLS and YYNGEE. After removal of 0 bases from V and 5 bases from J, the junction contained 5 bases not matched to a gene.

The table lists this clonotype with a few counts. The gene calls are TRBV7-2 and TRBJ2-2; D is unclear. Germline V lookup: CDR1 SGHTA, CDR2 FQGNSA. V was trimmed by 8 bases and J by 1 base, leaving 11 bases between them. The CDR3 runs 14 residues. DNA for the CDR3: TGTGCCAGCGAGAGCAGCGAGAACACCGGGGAGCTGTTTTTT. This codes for CASESSENTGELFF.

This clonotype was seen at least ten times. For the CDR3, the DNA is TGTGCCAGCTGGGCTAGCACAGATACGCAGTATTTT. Protein product: CASWASTDTQYF. V gene TRBV27 combines with J gene TRBJ2-3; D uncertain. V lost 8 bases and J 0 bases, leaving 6 bases between the germline ends. Germline V CDR1 and CDR2: MNHEY, SMNVEV (reference sequence). The CDR3 sequence is 12 residues long.

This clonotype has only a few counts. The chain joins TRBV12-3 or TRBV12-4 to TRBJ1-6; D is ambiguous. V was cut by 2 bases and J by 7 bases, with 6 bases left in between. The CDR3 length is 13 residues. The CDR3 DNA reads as TGTGCCAGCAGTTTAACTGCGAATTCACCCCTCCACTTT. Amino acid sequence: CASSLTANSPLHF.

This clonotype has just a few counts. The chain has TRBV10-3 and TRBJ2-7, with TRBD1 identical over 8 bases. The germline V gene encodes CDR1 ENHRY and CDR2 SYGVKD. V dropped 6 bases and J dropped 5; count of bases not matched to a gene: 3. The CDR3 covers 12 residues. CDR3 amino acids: CAIRGTGNEQYV. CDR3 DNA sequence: TGTGCCATCAGGGGGACAGGAAACGAGCAGTACGTC.

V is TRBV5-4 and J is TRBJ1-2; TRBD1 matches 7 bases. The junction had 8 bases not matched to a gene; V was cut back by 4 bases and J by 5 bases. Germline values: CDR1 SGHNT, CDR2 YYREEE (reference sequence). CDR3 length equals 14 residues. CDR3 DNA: TGTGCCAGCAGCCTAGGGACAGAACTTTATGGCTACACCTTC. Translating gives CASSLGTELYGYTF.